The 20 T cell receptor beta chains listed next were all sequenced from one sample in a study of shared clonotypes between healthy human individuals. Sequenced by immunoSEQ multiplex PCR; TCRdb stores in-frame clones only, minus some. The data contain about 680,000 clones, less than 85% of them seen just once; the ten biggest clones take up more than 1.5%. The sample consisted of memory CD4+ T cells sorted from blood. Subset of the sample: CD45RA-negative fraction. These receptors came from a woman aged 25 to 39 in good health.

The J gene is TRBJ2-7, the V gene TRBV6-5; D is uncertain. The CDR3 loop spans 13 amino acids. Germline V gene lookup returns CDR1 MNHEY and CDR2 SVGAGI. Trimming cost V 2 bases and J 0 bases, with 5 bases left between them. In DNA, the CDR3 is TGTGCCAGCAGTTACGGGCCCTCCTACGAGCAGTACTTC. Its protein is CASSYGPSYEQYF.

V is TRBV19 and J is TRBJ1-3; D is perhaps TRBD1 (5 bases). V lost 7 bases, J lost 0 bases, and 13 bases lay in between. This CDR3 has 15 residues. The germline V gene has CDR1 LNHDA and CDR2 SQIVND (reference sequence). CDR3 in amino acids: CASNPGRSSGNTIYF. CDR3 nucleotides: TGTGCCAGTAACCCGGGACGGAGCTCTGGAAACACCATATATTTT.

The J gene is TRBJ2-1, the V gene TRBV23-1; possible D gene TRBD2, 5 bases. TRBV23-1 is sorted into the ORF group, with uncertain function. Trimming left V 2 bases short and J 7 bases short, with 18 bases between. There are 16 residues in the CDR3. CDR3 amino acids: CASSQQRREFCNEQFF. CDR3 bases: TGCGCCAGCAGTCAACAGCGAAGGGAGTTTTGTAATGAGCAGTTCTTC.

CDR3 in amino acids: CASSQDPLAGVPYEQYF. CDR3 nucleotides: TGCGCCAGCAGCCAAGACCCCCTAGCGGGAGTTCCTTACGAGCAGTACTTC. This chain joins TRBV4-1 and TRBJ2-7; TRBD2 agrees at 10 bases. Germline V lookup: CDR1 MGHRA, CDR2 YSYEKL. This CDR3 comprises 17 residues. V trimming: 0 bases; J trimming: 4 bases; junction bases outside the gene matches: 9.

V gene TRBV27 combines with J gene TRBJ2-7; perhaps TRBD1 as D (5 bases). Germline assignment: CDR1 MNHEY and CDR2 SMNVEV (reference sequence). Trimming took 6 bases from V and 6 from J, leaving 12 bases between them. The CDR3 is made up of 12 amino acids. The CDR3 coding sequence is TGTGCCAGCAGCCATACAGGTACCGAGCAGTACTTC. Translating gives CASSHTGTEQYF.

The gene calls are TRBV7-9 and TRBJ2-1, with a weak D call TRBD2 (6 bases). Germline assignment: CDR1 SEHNR and CDR2 FQNEAQ (reference sequence). V dropped 4 bases and J dropped 10 bases, with 11 bases sitting between them. The CDR3 sequence is 12 residues long. The CDR3 region is CASSWVGGEQFF. CDR3 bases: TGTGCCAGCAGCTGGGTGGGGGGAGAGCAGTTCTTC.

The chain combines TRBV5-6 with TRBJ1-2, with unresolved D. The V end was cut by 4 bases, the J end by 3 bases, with 16 bases between. This CDR3 region has 15 residues. CDR1 SGHDT and CDR2 YYEEEE come from the germline V gene. The CDR3 is CASSPTWGRDYGYTF. CDR3 nucleotides: TGTGCCAGCAGCCCCACATGGGGTAGGGACTATGGCTACACCTTC.

CDR3 bases: TGTGCCAGCAGCGGCCGGGACTCAGTCACAGATACGCAGTATTTT. This codes for CASSGRDSVTDTQYF. The rearrangement links TRBV9 to TRBJ2-3; possibly TRBD2 for D (6 bases). The CDR3 loop spans 15 amino acids. Trimming took off 3 bases at V and 2 bases at J, with 13 bases between the two ends. The germline gives CDR1 SGDLS, CDR2 YYNGEE.

The chain has TRBV15 and TRBJ1-3; weak D call: TRBD1 (5 bases). CDR1 LNHNV and CDR2 YYDKDF come from the germline V gene (reference sequence). Deletions cut 3 bases from V and 4 bases from J, with 10 bases between. The length of the CDR3 is 14 residues. The DNA of the CDR3 is TGTGCCACCAGCAGTGACAGATCGGGAAACACCATATATTTT. Its protein product is CATSSDRSGNTIYF.

Points on this clone: At one end the junction does not follow the germline gene, possibly because of a read error. J is TRBJ2-1 and V is TRBV19; D is unresolved. The germline V gene has CDR1 LNHDA and CDR2 SQIVND (reference sequence). The CDR3 is made up of 14 amino acids. The DNA for the CDR3 is TGTGCCAGTACTATAAGGGCCGACGGCGGTCAACAGTTCTTC. Residues: CASTIRADGGQQFF.

CDR3 nucleotide sequence: TGTGCCACCAGCTTGGCGGGAGACCCCTACAATGAGCAGTTCTTC. Translation: CATSLAGDPYNEQFF. V usage is TRBV15 and J usage is TRBJ2-1; 7 bases agree with TRBD2. This CDR3 is 15 amino acids long. With 5 bases clipped from V and 2 bases from J, the junction kept 6 bases outside the gene matches. CDR1 and CDR2 (germline): LNHNV, YYDKDF (reference sequence). Variable domain in full (rest from reference TRBV15 and TRBJ2-1): DAMVIQNPRYQVTQFGKPVTLSCSQTLNHNVMYWYQQKSSQAPKLLFHYYDKDFNNEADTPDNFQSRRPNTSFCFLDIRSPGLGDTAMYLCATSLAGDPYNEQFFGPGTRLTVL.

This chain links TRBV5-1 with TRBJ2-5; D unclear. Germline V gene lookup returns CDR1 SGHRS and CDR2 YFSETQ. V was trimmed by 3 bases and J by 5 bases, leaving 14 bases between them. This CDR3 contains 14 residues. CDR3 nucleotide sequence: TGCGCCAGCAGCTCTGGTGCGCCATCGGAGACCCAGTACTTC. Translating gives CASSSGAPSETQYF.

The chain is built from TRBV18 and TRBJ1-2; possible D gene TRBD1, 6 bases. This CDR3 has 15 residues. Germline-derived CDR1 and CDR2 are KGHSH and LQKENI. Between the trimmed V and J ends, which lost 5 bases and 0 bases, there was a span of 13 bases. CDR3 nucleotide sequence: TGTGCCAGCTCAGCCAGACAGGACCCTAACTATGGCTACACCTTC. This codes for CASSARQDPNYGYTF.

The chain uses TRBV28 and TRBJ2-3; 12 bases match TRBD2. After removal of 7 bases from V and 4 bases from J, the junction contained 6 bases not matched to a gene. The CDR3 runs to 15 residues. Germline values: CDR1 MDHEN, CDR2 SYDVKM. The CDR3 reads CASTPSGRASDTQYF. In DNA, the CDR3 is TGTGCCAGCACCCCTAGCGGGAGGGCCTCAGATACGCAGTATTTT.

The chain employs TRBV30 and TRBJ2-7; D unresolved. V was shortened by 0 bases and J by 6 bases, with 15 bases between the two germline ends. The CDR3 loop spans 14 amino acids. Germline V gene data show CDR1 as GTSNPN and CDR2 as SVGIG (reference sequence). The CDR3 DNA is TGTGCCTGGAGTGTACTTGCGAAACCCATCGAGCAGTACTTC. Translating gives CAWSVLAKPIEQYF.

Remarks on this clone: In the same sample, other DNA sequences code for this CDR3. The chain carries TRBV18 and TRBJ2-5; D call uncertain. Germline V gene lookup returns CDR1 KGHSH and CDR2 LQKENI. Trimming took 1 base from V and 4 from J, leaving 4 bases between them. The CDR3 is made up of 12 amino acids. The CDR3 nucleotides read TGTGCCAGCTCACCACGATCAGAGACCCAGTACTTC. The encoded protein is CASSPRSETQYF.

The chain employs TRBV14 and TRBJ2-7; 9 bases agree with TRBD1. Germline CDR1 is SGHDN and CDR2 is FVKESK. V was pared by 4 bases and J by 7 bases, with 11 bases of the junction left unmatched. The CDR3 contains 15 residues. For the CDR3, the DNA is TGTGCCAGCAGCCCCACGAACAGGGGGCGTCAGGAGCAGTACTTC. It encodes CASSPTNRGRQEQYF. The entire variable domain, with the rest obtained from reference TRBV14 and TRBJ2-7, is as follows: EAGVTQFPSHSVIEKGQTVTLRCDPISGHDNLYWYRRVMGKEIKFLLHFVKESKQDESGMPNNRFLAERTGGTYSTLKVQPAELEDSGVYFCASSPTNRGRQEQYFGPGTRLTVT.

The chain carries TRBV11-2 and TRBJ2-7; 7 positions agree with TRBD2. Trimming at V came to 5 bases and at J to 1 base, leaving 8 bases not matched to a gene. This CDR3 comprises 15 residues. Germline CDR1 SGHAT, CDR2 FQNNGV. The CDR3 region has the DNA TGTGCCAGCAGCCGCGGGGCGGGAGTTTCCTACGAGCAGTACTTC. Amino acid sequence: CASSRGAGVSYEQYF.

The V gene is TRBV28, the J gene TRBJ1-2; D is unclear. The CDR3 loop spans 13 amino acids. The ends were cut back, 3 bases at V and 4 bases at J, with 9 bases in the middle. Germline V gives CDR1 MDHEN, CDR2 SYDVKM. CDR3 residues: CASSLFKGYGYTF. The CDR3 nucleotides read TGTGCCAGCAGTTTGTTCAAAGGCTATGGCTACACCTTC.

Remarks on this clone: This may be a read error, as it is one base from a much larger clone. V and J are TRBV7-2 and TRBJ1-5; no definite D call. The CDR3 has 15 residues. Germline CDR1 reads SGHTA; CDR2 reads FQGNSA. Trimming stripped 1 base from V and 0 bases from J, with 7 bases between. Here the CDR3 DNA reads TGTGCCAGCAGCTTAGTAGAGGGTAGCAATCAGCCCCAGCATTTT. Its protein product is CASSLVEGSNQPQHF. Full variable domain (outside the CDR3, taken from reference TRBV7-2 and TRBJ1-5): GAGVSQSPSNKVTEKGKDVELRCDPISGHTALYWYRQSLGQGLEFLIYFQGNSAPDKSGLPSDRFSAERTGGSVSTLTIQRTQQEDSAVYLCASSLVEGSNQPQHFGDGTRLSIL.